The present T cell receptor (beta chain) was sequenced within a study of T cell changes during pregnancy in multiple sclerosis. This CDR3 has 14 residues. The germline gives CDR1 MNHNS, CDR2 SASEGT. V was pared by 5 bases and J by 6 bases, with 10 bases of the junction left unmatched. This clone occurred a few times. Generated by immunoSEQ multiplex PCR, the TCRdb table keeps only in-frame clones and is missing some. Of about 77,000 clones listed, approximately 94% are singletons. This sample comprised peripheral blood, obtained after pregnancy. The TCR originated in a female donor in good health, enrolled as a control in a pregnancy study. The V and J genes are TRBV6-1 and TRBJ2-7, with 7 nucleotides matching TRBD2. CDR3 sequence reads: CASSQGGEFGEQYF. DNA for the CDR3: TGTGCCAGCAGTCAGGGAGGGGAGTTCGGCGAGCAGTACTTC.